This TCR beta chain was captured by sequencing in a study of a mutant IDH1 vaccine in newly diagnosed glioma. Study summary: Patients underwent eight vaccinations, which took place in weeks 1, 3, 5, 7, 11, 15, 19 and 23. First vaccine doses came 4-6 weeks after radiotherapy alone, or with temozolomide cycles. Therapy received beforehand was radiotherapy, temozolomide, or both, with most patients given both.

Germline values: CDR1 SGHDT, CDR2 YYEEEE. V gave up 4 bases and J gave up 0 bases, with 14 bases separating them. CDR3 size: 15 residues. Remarks on this clone: Its antigen is unidentified.

Produced via immunoSEQ multiplex PCR; TCRdb's table is partial and in-frame only. The sample holds 20,000 to 25,000 clones, around 82% seen once. General study results and limits: Pseudoprogression apparently lacked any relation to changes in top peripheral T cell clonotypes.

This sample's time point: week 23, last vaccination. Topical imiquimod accompanied each vaccine dose, which consisted of 300 ug of mutant IDH1 20-mer peptide. The chain has TRBV5-6 and TRBJ2-7, with a possible D match to TRBD1 (6 bases). Material: PBMCs, obtained from a glioma patient whose treatment included an IDH1 peptide vaccine. The clonotype originates from a man in his thirties or forties with glioma. The CDR3 loop is CASSPGVLGSYEQYF. In DNA, the CDR3 is TGTGCCAGCAGCCCAGGGGTCCTGGGCTCCTACGAGCAGTACTTC.